This T cell receptor beta chain originates from a study of CD8 T cells in ankylosing spondylitis. Each TCR beta library was made by quantitative 5'-RACE that incorporated molecular barcodes. Via MiXCR, TCRdb re-called the 5' RACE reads, giving one row per CDR3 protein. The sample records roughly 100,000 distinct CDR3 sequences, about 8.5% being singletons. This clonotype was observed many times. Its specificity is not known. Notes on the study in general: With a CD8+ phenotype, disease-linked clones were relatively rare in peripheral blood. Certain motif variants had earlier been reported in reactive arthritis synovial fluid and blood. Reports say disease-linked clones showed up significantly more in matched ankylosing spondylitis synovial fluid.

This clonotype originated in a male donor with ankylosing spondylitis or in good health (not recorded which). The sequenced sample was blood, either unsorted or a sorted T cell fraction (not recorded which).

CDR3 region: CASSLGPSSELFF. CDR3 coding DNA: TGTGCCAGCAGCTTAGGCCCCAGCTCTGAGCTGTTTTTT. This rearrangement joins TRBV7-2 to TRBJ2-2; D remains ambiguous. The length of the CDR3 is 13 residues. Germline CDR1 and CDR2: SGHTA and FQGNSA. V lost 1 base and J lost 11, with 11 bases in between.